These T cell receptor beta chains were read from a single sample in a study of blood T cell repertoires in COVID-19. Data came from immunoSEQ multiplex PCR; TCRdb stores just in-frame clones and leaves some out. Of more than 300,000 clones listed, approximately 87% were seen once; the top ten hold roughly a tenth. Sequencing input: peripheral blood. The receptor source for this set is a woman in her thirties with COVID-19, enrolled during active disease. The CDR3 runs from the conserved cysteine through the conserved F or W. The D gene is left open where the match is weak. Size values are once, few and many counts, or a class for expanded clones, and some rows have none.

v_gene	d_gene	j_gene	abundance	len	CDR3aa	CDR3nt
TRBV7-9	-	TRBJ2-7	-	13	CASSLGRTYEQYF	TGTGCCAGCAGCTTAGGGCGGACCTACGAGCAGTACTTC
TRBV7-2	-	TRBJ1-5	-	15	CASSLVAGSNQPQHF	TGTGCCAGCAGCTTAGTGGCAGGTAGCAATCAGCCCCAGCATTTT
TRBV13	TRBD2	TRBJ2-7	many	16	CASSSGLAGAADEQYF	TGTGCCAGCAGCTCCGGACTAGCGGGAGCGGCTGACGAGCAGTACTTC
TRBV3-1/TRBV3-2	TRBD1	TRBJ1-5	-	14	CASSPTGGNQPQHF	TGTGCCAGCAGCCCGACAGGGGGCAATCAGCCCCAGCATTTT
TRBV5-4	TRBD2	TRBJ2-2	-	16	CASSLGLAGLDGELFF	TGTGCCAGCAGCCTAGGACTAGCGGGACTCGACGGGGAGCTGTTTTTT
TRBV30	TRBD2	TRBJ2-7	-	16	CAWSPYQGLAAGGQYF	TGTGCCTGGAGCCCCTACCAGGGACTAGCGGCCGGGGGGCAGTACTTC
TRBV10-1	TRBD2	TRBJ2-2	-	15	CASSEIAGDTGELFF	TGCGCCAGCAGTGAGATAGCGGGAGATACCGGGGAGCTGTTTTTT
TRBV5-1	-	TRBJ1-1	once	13	CASSSLGDTEAFF	TGCGCCAGCAGCTCTCTAGGGGACACTGAAGCTTTCTTT
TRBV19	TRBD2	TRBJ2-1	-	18	CASSPAGTSGRAESEQFF	TGTGCCAGTAGCCCCGCCGGGACTAGCGGGAGGGCCGAGAGTGAGCAGTTCTTC
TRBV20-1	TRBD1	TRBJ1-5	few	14	CSASFGQANQPQHF	TGCAGTGCTAGTTTCGGACAGGCCAATCAGCCCCAGCATTTT
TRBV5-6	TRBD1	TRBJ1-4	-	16	CASSWDRGATNEKLFF	TGTGCCAGCAGCTGGGACAGGGGGGCAACTAATGAAAAACTGTTTTTT
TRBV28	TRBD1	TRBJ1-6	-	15	CASRPGTGNRSPLHF	TGTGCCAGCAGGCCCGGGACAGGGAACCGATCACCCCTCCACTTT
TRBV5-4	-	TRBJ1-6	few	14	CASRDQGPNSPLHF	TGTGCCAGCAGGGATCAGGGTCCTAATTCACCCCTCCACTTT
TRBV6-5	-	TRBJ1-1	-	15	CASSPTGLLNTEAFF	TGTGCCAGCAGTCCGACGGGACTCTTGAACACTGAAGCTTTCTTT